This TCR beta chain emerged from a study of T-cell memory formation after mild COVID-19. Constant-segment primers and 5'RACE yielded cDNA libraries for TCR alpha and TCR beta, each carrying sample barcodes and UMIs. One entry per CDR3 protein, called by TCRdb with MiXCR from the 5' RACE reads. The sample contains a few hundred thousand distinct CDR3 sequences, about 20% of which appear only once. The receptor's source is a man younger than 30 who had mild COVID-19 (a few samples of this study predate the infection). Cell type and time point are not known. Sequencing was done on a sample of PBMCs or a T cell subset sorted from them (not recorded which).

In DNA form, the CDR3 reads TGTGCCAGCAGCGCGGGAGGGATCCAGTACTTC. Amino acid sequence: CASSAGGIQYF. The V and J genes are TRBV7-2 and TRBJ2-5, with 9 bases lining up with TRBD2. Germline V CDR1 and CDR2: SGHTA, FQGNSA. V shed 5 bases and J 10 bases; nucleotides not matched to a gene: 2. This CDR3 spans 11 amino acids.